This is a list of T cell receptor beta chains from one sample in a study of T cell repertoires in cytomegalovirus infection. In TCRdb, the reads were re-called with MiXCR into one record per CDR3 protein. This sample yields around 740,000 distinct CDR3 sequences, of which under 40% are seen a single time; around 2.8% belongs to the top ten. Sequenced material: PBMCs. Source of these receptors: a human donor in good health (CMV status not recorded). Some clones in this sample may be carry-over from other donors' samples. CDR3s include the opening cysteine and the closing phenylalanine or tryptophan. The D gene is left open where the match is weak. Part of the rows lack a size; the others show once, few, many or a class for expanded clones.

J gene: TRBJ1-4; CDR3 length: 14; V gene: TRBV19; D gene: NA; clone size: NA; CDR3 protein: CASSWGATNEKLFF; CDR3 DNA: TGTGCCAGCAGCTGGGGCGCAACTAATGAAAAACTGTTTTTT
J gene: TRBJ1-3; CDR3 length: 14; V gene: TRBV12-3/TRBV12-4; D gene: NA; clone size: few; CDR3 protein: CASRIWGSGNTIYF; CDR3 DNA: TGTGCCAGCAGGATCTGGGGTTCTGGAAACACCATATATTTT
J gene: TRBJ2-2; CDR3 length: 15; V gene: TRBV9; D gene: NA; clone size: NA; CDR3 protein: CASSVGGSPTGELFF; CDR3 DNA: TGTGCCAGCAGCGTAGGAGGGTCTCCCACCGGGGAGCTGTTTTTT
J gene: TRBJ1-1; CDR3 length: 12; V gene: TRBV19; D gene: NA; clone size: few; CDR3 protein: CASGEVNTEAFF; CDR3 DNA: TGTGCCAGTGGGGAGGTGAACACTGAAGCTTTCTTT
J gene: TRBJ1-1; CDR3 length: 15; V gene: TRBV11-2; D gene: NA; clone size: NA; CDR3 protein: CASSLEWGGDTEAFF; CDR3 DNA: TGTGCCAGCAGCTTAGAATGGGGGGGTGACACTGAAGCTTTCTTT
J gene: TRBJ1-5; CDR3 length: 15; V gene: TRBV12-3/TRBV12-4; D gene: NA; clone size: NA; CDR3 protein: CASHLSGLPNQPQHF; CDR3 DNA: TGTGCCAGTCACCTATCTGGGCTCCCGAATCAGCCCCAGCATTTT
J gene: TRBJ1-6; CDR3 length: 16; V gene: TRBV7-2; D gene: TRBD1; clone size: few; CDR3 protein: CASSSRQGPVNSPLHF; CDR3 DNA: TGTGCCAGCAGCTCAAGACAGGGGCCGGTTAATTCACCCCTCCACTTT
J gene: TRBJ1-6; CDR3 length: 11; V gene: TRBV28; D gene: NA; clone size: NA; CDR3 protein: CASSVSSPLHF; CDR3 DNA: TGTGCCAGCAGCGTAAGCTCACCCCTCCACTTT
J gene: TRBJ2-7; CDR3 length: 15; V gene: TRBV27; D gene: TRBD2; clone size: NA; CDR3 protein: CASSLSGLADYEQYF; CDR3 DNA: TGTGCCAGCAGTTTATCGGGACTAGCAGACTACGAGCAGTACTTC
J gene: TRBJ2-3; CDR3 length: 15; V gene: TRBV30; D gene: NA; clone size: NA; CDR3 protein: CAWTEGTLSTDTQYF; CDR3 DNA: TGTGCCTGGACGGAGGGAACACTTAGCACAGATACGCAGTATTTT
J gene: TRBJ2-5; CDR3 length: 16; V gene: TRBV28; D gene: NA; clone size: few; CDR3 protein: CASSSGGGTDQETQYF; CDR3 DNA: TGTGCCAGCAGTTCTGGTGGGGGGACAGACCAAGAGACCCAGTACTTC
J gene: TRBJ2-3; CDR3 length: 17; V gene: TRBV28; D gene: TRBD2; clone size: NA; CDR3 protein: CASTPIGGGTRSDTQYF; CDR3 DNA: TGTGCCAGCACCCCCATCGGCGGGGGTACTCGTTCAGATACGCAGTATTTT
J gene: TRBJ1-1; CDR3 length: 15; V gene: TRBV18; D gene: NA; clone size: NA; CDR3 protein: CASSPQTTVNTEAFF; CDR3 DNA: TGTGCCAGCTCACCACAAACGACAGTGAACACTGAAGCTTTCTTT
J gene: TRBJ2-5; CDR3 length: 15; V gene: TRBV7-9; D gene: TRBD2; clone size: few; CDR3 protein: CASYEFASGSETQYF; CDR3 DNA: TGTGCCAGCTATGAGTTCGCTAGCGGGAGCGAGACCCAGTACTTC
J gene: TRBJ2-5; CDR3 length: 16; V gene: TRBV10-3; D gene: TRBD2; clone size: few; CDR3 protein: CAISESGLAESKTQYF; CDR3 DNA: TGTGCCATCAGTGAGTCGGGCCTAGCGGAGTCCAAGACCCAGTACTTC
J gene: TRBJ1-2; CDR3 length: 15; V gene: TRBV2; D gene: TRBD1; clone size: NA; CDR3 protein: CASLGGQGLNYGYTF; CDR3 DNA: TGTGCCAGCCTTGGCGGACAGGGGCTTAACTATGGCTACACCTTC
J gene: TRBJ2-4; CDR3 length: 13; V gene: TRBV5-4; D gene: NA; clone size: NA; CDR3 protein: CASSLRGDNIQYF; CDR3 DNA: TGTGCCAGCAGCTTGCGAGGGGATAACATTCAGTACTTC
J gene: TRBJ1-5; CDR3 length: 18; V gene: TRBV2; D gene: TRBD1; clone size: NA; CDR3 protein: CASSAPGTVDYSNQPQHF; CDR3 DNA: TGTGCCAGCAGTGCACCCGGGACAGTAGACTATAGCAATCAGCCCCAGCATTTT
J gene: TRBJ1-5; CDR3 length: 14; V gene: TRBV9; D gene: NA; clone size: NA; CDR3 protein: CASSVGASGAPQHF; CDR3 DNA: TGTGCCAGCAGCGTAGGTGCCAGTGGTGCGCCCCAGCATTTT
J gene: TRBJ2-7; CDR3 length: 16; V gene: TRBV6-2/TRBV6-3; D gene: NA; clone size: NA; CDR3 protein: CASSPPTRIVSYEQYF; CDR3 DNA: TGTGCCAGCAGTCCCCCCACTAGAATCGTCTCCTACGAGCAGTACTTC
J gene: TRBJ1-2; CDR3 length: 15; V gene: TRBV28; D gene: TRBD1; clone size: few; CDR3 protein: CASRGSGQLLYGYTF; CDR3 DNA: TGTGCCAGCAGGGGATCGGGACAGCTCCTCTATGGCTACACCTTC
J gene: TRBJ1-2; CDR3 length: 14; V gene: TRBV25-1; D gene: TRBD1; clone size: few; CDR3 protein: CASSEAGGWYGYTF; CDR3 DNA: TGTGCCAGCAGTGAGGCAGGGGGCTGGTATGGCTACACCTTC
J gene: TRBJ1-2; CDR3 length: 16; V gene: TRBV7-9; D gene: TRBD1; clone size: NA; CDR3 protein: CASSLGGQGLSYGYTF; CDR3 DNA: TGTGCCAGCAGCTTAGGTGGACAGGGGCTATCGTACGGCTACACCTTC
J gene: TRBJ2-4; CDR3 length: 13; V gene: TRBV5-1; D gene: NA; clone size: NA; CDR3 protein: CASSLAGQNIQYF; CDR3 DNA: TGCGCCAGCAGCTTGGCCGGGCAAAACATTCAGTACTTC
J gene: TRBJ2-7; CDR3 length: 12; V gene: TRBV6-1; D gene: NA; clone size: few; CDR3 protein: CVSQGTSYEQYF; CDR3 DNA: TGTGTTTCGCAGGGGACCTCCTACGAGCAGTACTTC
J gene: TRBJ2-5; CDR3 length: 13; V gene: TRBV27; D gene: TRBD2; clone size: few; CDR3 protein: CASSSGLDGTQYF; CDR3 DNA: TGTGCCAGCAGTTCCGGACTAGATGGGACCCAGTACTTC
J gene: TRBJ2-7; CDR3 length: 18; V gene: TRBV6-1; D gene: NA; clone size: many; CDR3 protein: CASSPPGRAQRVPYEQYF; CDR3 DNA: TGTGCCAGCAGTCCTCCCGGAAGGGCCCAGCGGGTCCCCTACGAGCAGTACTTC
J gene: TRBJ2-1; CDR3 length: 13; V gene: TRBV12-3/TRBV12-4; D gene: NA; clone size: NA; CDR3 protein: CASSFTQGNEQFF; CDR3 DNA: TGTGCCAGCAGTTTCACTCAGGGTAATGAGCAGTTCTTC
J gene: TRBJ2-2; CDR3 length: 13; V gene: TRBV5-1; D gene: NA; clone size: many; CDR3 protein: CASSLGSTGELFF; CDR3 DNA: TGTGCCAGCAGCTTGGGAAGCACCGGGGAGCTGTTTTTT
J gene: TRBJ2-1; CDR3 length: 16; V gene: TRBV11-3; D gene: NA; clone size: NA; CDR3 protein: CASSPSGTSAYNEQFF; CDR3 DNA: TGTGCCAGCAGCCCGTCCGGGACATCAGCCTACAATGAGCAGTTCTTC
J gene: TRBJ2-2; CDR3 length: 13; V gene: TRBV14; D gene: NA; clone size: NA; CDR3 protein: CASSTSFSGELFF; CDR3 DNA: TGTGCCAGCAGCACTAGTTTTTCCGGGGAGCTGTTTTTT
J gene: TRBJ2-1; CDR3 length: 13; V gene: TRBV7-2; D gene: TRBD2; clone size: many; CDR3 protein: CASNPSGRASPFF; CDR3 DNA: TGTGCCAGCAATCCTAGCGGGAGGGCCAGCCCGTTCTTC
J gene: TRBJ2-4; CDR3 length: 15; V gene: TRBV20-1; D gene: TRBD2; clone size: few; CDR3 protein: CSATQLAAAKNIQYF; CDR3 DNA: TGCAGTGCAACCCAACTAGCGGCGGCCAAAAACATTCAGTACTTC
J gene: TRBJ1-1; CDR3 length: 14; V gene: TRBV28; D gene: TRBD1; clone size: NA; CDR3 protein: CASISRGGNTEAFF; CDR3 DNA: TGTGCCAGCATCTCCAGGGGGGGGAACACTGAAGCTTTCTTT
J gene: TRBJ1-1; CDR3 length: 15; V gene: TRBV7-8; D gene: TRBD1; clone size: NA; CDR3 protein: CASSLVDRVSTEAFF; CDR3 DNA: TGTGCCAGCAGCTTGGTAGACAGGGTAAGCACTGAAGCTTTCTTT
J gene: TRBJ1-1; CDR3 length: 15; V gene: TRBV7-6; D gene: NA; clone size: few; CDR3 protein: CASSLFAGLVTEAFF; CDR3 DNA: TGTGCCAGCAGCTTGTTCGCGGGATTAGTGACTGAAGCTTTCTTT
J gene: TRBJ1-2; CDR3 length: 15; V gene: TRBV7-6; D gene: NA; clone size: NA; CDR3 protein: CASSLVPGDTYGYNF; CDR3 DNA: TGTGCCAGCAGCTTAGTGCCAGGAGATACCTATGGCTACAACTTC
J gene: TRBJ1-2; CDR3 length: 16; V gene: TRBV19; D gene: NA; clone size: few; CDR3 protein: CASSTTPGGANYGYTF; CDR3 DNA: TGTGCCAGTAGTACCACCCCCGGGGGGGCGAACTATGGCTACACCTTC
J gene: TRBJ2-5; CDR3 length: 15; V gene: TRBV12-3/TRBV12-4; D gene: TRBD1; clone size: NA; CDR3 protein: CASSPDRGHVETQYF; CDR3 DNA: TGTGCCAGCAGCCCTGACAGGGGGCATGTGGAGACCCAGTACTTC
J gene: TRBJ1-2; CDR3 length: 17; V gene: TRBV20-1; D gene: TRBD1; clone size: NA; CDR3 protein: CSASDHGGQGVGYGYTF; CDR3 DNA: TGCAGTGCTAGCGATCATGGGGGACAGGGGGTAGGGTATGGCTACACCTTC
J gene: TRBJ2-5; CDR3 length: 19; V gene: TRBV10-3; D gene: TRBD1; clone size: few; CDR3 protein: CAISEGLRTGGRREETQYF; CDR3 DNA: TGTGCCATCAGTGAGGGGTTACGTACAGGGGGCAGGAGAGAAGAGACCCAGTACTTC
J gene: TRBJ2-7; CDR3 length: 15; V gene: TRBV7-6; D gene: TRBD1; clone size: many; CDR3 protein: CASSLAWDSTYEQYF; CDR3 DNA: TGTGCCAGCAGCTTAGCGTGGGACAGCACCTACGAGCAGTACTTC
J gene: TRBJ1-5; CDR3 length: 15; V gene: TRBV19; D gene: NA; clone size: NA; CDR3 protein: CASSINPRSNQPQHF; CDR3 DNA: TGTGCCAGTAGTATAAACCCGCGGAGCAATCAGCCCCAGCATTTT
J gene: TRBJ1-1; CDR3 length: 14; V gene: TRBV7-9; D gene: NA; clone size: NA; CDR3 protein: CASAPGRQNTEAFF; CDR3 DNA: TGTGCCAGCGCACCCGGGCGGCAGAACACTGAAGCTTTCTTT
J gene: TRBJ2-5; CDR3 length: 15; V gene: TRBV7-2; D gene: TRBD2; clone size: few; CDR3 protein: CASSSSGGASETQYF; CDR3 DNA: TGTGCCAGCAGCTCAAGCGGGGGGGCCTCAGAGACCCAGTACTTC
J gene: TRBJ1-3; CDR3 length: 14; V gene: TRBV28; D gene: NA; clone size: NA; CDR3 protein: CATRQMWTGNTIYF; CDR3 DNA: TGTGCCACAAGACAGATGTGGACTGGAAACACCATATATTTT
J gene: TRBJ1-5; CDR3 length: 14; V gene: TRBV7-2; D gene: NA; clone size: many; CDR3 protein: CASSPQGLDQPQHF; CDR3 DNA: TGTGCCAGCAGTCCCCAGGGTCTCGATCAGCCCCAGCATTTT
J gene: TRBJ1-1; CDR3 length: 13; V gene: TRBV29-1; D gene: TRBD1; clone size: NA; CDR3 protein: CSVVLDRGRLAFF; CDR3 DNA: TGCAGCGTTGTCCTGGACAGGGGGCGATTAGCTTTCTTT
J gene: TRBJ1-1; CDR3 length: 19; V gene: TRBV6-2/TRBV6-3; D gene: NA; clone size: many; CDR3 protein: CASSYTHGLVAGMNTEAFF; CDR3 DNA: TGTGCCAGCAGTTACACACACGGATTGGTTGCAGGGATGAACACTGAAGCTTTCTTT
J gene: TRBJ2-3; CDR3 length: 10; V gene: TRBV20-1; D gene: NA; clone size: NA; CDR3 protein: CSAFTDTQYF; CDR3 DNA: TGCAGTGCTTTCACAGATACGCAGTATTTT
J gene: TRBJ1-5; CDR3 length: 13; V gene: TRBV24-1; D gene: NA; clone size: NA; CDR3 protein: CATSEWGNQPQHF; CDR3 DNA: TGTGCCACCAGTGAGTGGGGCAATCAGCCCCAGCATTTT
J gene: TRBJ2-7; CDR3 length: 14; V gene: TRBV2; D gene: NA; clone size: few; CDR3 protein: CASSWDSPAYEQYF; CDR3 DNA: TGTGCCAGCAGTTGGGATTCCCCCGCCTACGAGCAGTACTTC
J gene: TRBJ2-1; CDR3 length: 16; V gene: TRBV5-5; D gene: TRBD2; clone size: NA; CDR3 protein: CASSLAPLAGGHEQFF; CDR3 DNA: TGTGCCAGCAGCTTAGCCCCGCTAGCGGGAGGTCATGAGCAGTTCTTC
J gene: TRBJ2-3; CDR3 length: 16; V gene: TRBV20-1; D gene: TRBD2; clone size: NA; CDR3 protein: CSAPGGTSGSTDTQYF; CDR3 DNA: TGCAGTGCTCCTGGGGGGACTAGCGGGTCCACAGATACGCAGTATTTT
J gene: TRBJ2-7; CDR3 length: 21; V gene: TRBV12-3/TRBV12-4; D gene: TRBD2; clone size: NA; CDR3 protein: CASSYRPLPLAGAGEGYEQYF; CDR3 DNA: TGTGCCAGCAGTTACCGACCCCTACCTCTAGCGGGAGCGGGTGAGGGGTACGAGCAGTACTTC
J gene: TRBJ2-7; CDR3 length: 15; V gene: TRBV10-3; D gene: TRBD2; clone size: many; CDR3 protein: CAISDPLAGVYEQYF; CDR3 DNA: TGTGCCATCAGTGATCCACTAGCGGGGGTCTACGAGCAGTACTTC
J gene: TRBJ1-5; CDR3 length: 15; V gene: TRBV19; D gene: TRBD1; clone size: NA; CDR3 protein: CASSETGGAGQPQHF; CDR3 DNA: TGTGCCAGTAGTGAGACAGGGGGCGCGGGGCAGCCCCAGCATTTT